Following are 24 T cell receptor beta chains from one sample sequenced in a study of beta chain features in type 1 diabetes. Whole-study findings and limits: TCRB CDR3 length was moderately but significantly reduced in all four CD4+ subsets of Type 1 diabetes patients.

These TCRs are of unknown antigen specificity. The entirety of the isolated RNA underwent reverse transcription, so expressed TCRB transcripts were sequenced. Here immunoSEQ multiplex PCR was the method, and the copy in TCRdb shows in-frame clones only, minus some. This table holds approximately 160,000 clones, about a tenth found once. The sequencing input was central memory CD4+ T cells from blood. The source is a man aged 25-45 years with type 1 diabetes.

With regard to this clone: The CDR3 carries no conserved terminal phenylalanine or tryptophan, so it likely arises from a read error. The DNA is omitted, as the CDR3 cannot be located on it reliably, and the CDR3 follows TCRdb's listing. The J gene is TRBJ1-2, the V gene TRBV20-1; the table assigns TRBD1, which was not confirmed against the DNA. The CDR3 numbers 11 amino acids, ends counted. CDR1 is DFQATT, CDR2 SNEGSKA, per germline (reference sequence). The CDR3 sequence is CSARDEGQGII.

This clone was counted between two and nine times. The chain joins TRBV18 to TRBJ1-1, with no clear D. The V gene's germline CDR1 is KGHSH and CDR2 LQKENI. This CDR3 comprises 14 residues. V lost 4 bases to trimming and J lost 1 base, with 10 bases between them. The CDR3, as DNA: TGTGCCAGCTCACTTTCCACTGGGAACACTGAAGCTTTCTTT. Protein product: CASSLSTGNTEAFF.

J is TRBJ2-5 and V is TRBV15, with D maybe TRBD2 (5 bases). CDR1 LNHNV and CDR2 YYDKDF come from the germline V gene (reference sequence). V was pared by 1 base and J by 1 base, with 7 bases between. The CDR3 contains 14 residues. CDR3 sequence: CATSRVGVQETQYF. In nucleotides, the CDR3 is TGTGCCACCAGCAGAGTGGGAGTCCAAGAGACCCAGTACTTC.

This clone occurred many times. This chain's CDR3 is CASSYASRRRELFF. The CDR3 nucleotides are TGTGCCAGTAGTTATGCGTCTCGGAGGAGGGAACTGTTTTTT. The chain couples TRBV19 to TRBJ1-4, with D hard to call. The CDR3 is 14 residues long. Germline-derived CDR1 and CDR2 are LNHDA and SQIVND (reference sequence). The germline V and J ends were trimmed by 5 bases and 12 bases, with 19 bases remaining between them.

Only a few counts were recorded for this clone. This chain links TRBV29-1 with TRBJ1-2; 9 positions match TRBD1. V lost 6 bases to trimming and J lost 2 bases; unmatched junction nucleotides: 4. The CDR3 sequence is 13 residues long. The germline CDR1 and CDR2 sequences are SQVTM and ANQGSEA. CDR3 sequence reads: CSVGTGSNYGYTF. CDR3 nucleotides: TGCAGCGTGGGGACAGGGTCAAACTATGGCTACACCTTC.

This clone was seen a handful of times. This chain joins TRBV2 and TRBJ1-1; unclear D gene. V dropped 5 bases and J dropped 1 base, with 5 bases sitting between them. The CDR3 runs to 12 residues. CDR1 and CDR2 (germline): SNHLY, FYNNEI. CDR3 region: CASSRQNTEAFF. CDR3 DNA sequence: TGTGCCAGCAGTAGACAGAACACTGAAGCTTTCTTT.

The rearrangement links TRBV29-1 to TRBJ2-5, with D perhaps matching TRBD1 (6 bases). Looked up from germline, CDR1 is SQVTM and CDR2 is ANQGSEA. This CDR3 is built from 14 residues. Trimming cost V 0 bases and J 4 bases, with 12 bases left between them. CDR3 sequence: CSVEDRVGGETQYF. DNA of the CDR3: TGCAGCGTTGAAGATCGGGTAGGGGGAGAGACCCAGTACTTC.

This clone was observed a few times. The chain links TRBV7-9 to TRBJ2-1, with 11 bases fitting TRBD2. Trimming cost V 0 bases and J 6 bases; bases outside gene matches: 4. The CDR3 length is 16 residues. Germline CDR1 and CDR2: SEHNR and FQNEAQ (reference sequence). The CDR3 reads CASSLASTSGSNEQFF. CDR3 DNA sequence: TGTGCCAGCAGCTTAGCTTCCACTAGCGGGAGCAATGAGCAGTTCTTC.

This chain joins TRBV25-1 and TRBJ2-7; D ambiguous. CDR3 size: 13 residues. V gave up 1 base and J gave up 5 bases, with 9 bases separating them. The germline gives CDR1 MGHDK, CDR2 SYGVNS. CDR3 residues: CASSESGSHEQYF. The CDR3, as DNA: TGTGCCAGCAGTGAATCCGGGTCCCACGAGCAGTACTTC.

This clone was seen a few times. This chain joins TRBV7-9 and TRBJ1-1; D gene uncertain. The germline V gene encodes CDR1 SEHNR and CDR2 FQNEAQ (reference sequence). The CDR3 length is 14 residues. The ends were cut back, 0 bases at V and 0 bases at J, with 5 bases in the middle. The CDR3: CASSLAQLNTEAFF. As DNA, the CDR3 is TGTGCCAGCAGCTTAGCGCAGTTGAACACTGAAGCTTTCTTT.

The sample holds a few counts of this clone. The chain employs TRBV5-1 and TRBJ1-2; 8 bases are a match to TRBD1. V was clipped by 5 bases and J by 3 bases; unmatched bases: 12. CDR1 is SGHRS, CDR2 YFSETQ, per germline. The length of the CDR3 is 16 residues. CDR3 sequence: CASSTLRQGRDYGYTF. Written as DNA, the CDR3 is TGCGCCAGCAGTACTCTACGACAGGGGCGCGACTATGGCTACACCTTC.

The rearrangement links TRBV6-5 to TRBJ1-1; weak D call: TRBD1 (6 bases). Trimming stripped 6 bases from V and 4 bases from J, with 12 bases between. Germline loops: CDR1 MNHEY, CDR2 SVGAGI. The CDR3 is made up of 13 amino acids. The CDR3 DNA is TGTGCCAGCAGCCGAACACAGGGCACTGAAGCTTTCTTT. It translates to CASSRTQGTEAFF.

CDR3 protein: CASSGRSDNEQFF. The DNA for the CDR3 is TGTGCCAGCAGCGGGAGATCTGACAATGAGCAGTTCTTC. The chain has TRBV2 and TRBJ2-1; possibly TRBD2 for D (6 bases). Trimming stripped 6 bases from V and 5 bases from J, with 11 bases between. Per the germline V gene, CDR1 is SNHLY and CDR2 is FYNNEI. This CDR3 spans 13 amino acids.

The rearrangement links TRBV27 to TRBJ2-2; 11 bases agree with TRBD2. Germline CDR1 is MNHEY and CDR2 is SMNVEV (reference sequence). CDR3 length: 16 residues. J gave up 3 bases and V 5 bases, and 5 bases lay outside the gene matches. CDR3 amino acids: CASSPLAGGDTGELFF. CDR3 DNA: TGTGCCAGCAGTCCGCTAGCGGGAGGAGACACCGGGGAGCTGTTTTTT.

Concerning this clone: Relative to the germline gene, one junction end is altered; a read error may explain this. Other DNA sequences within the sample encode an identical CDR3. The chain recombines TRBV7-7 with TRBJ2-5; 8 bases agree with TRBD1. The V gene's germline CDR1 is SSHAT and CDR2 FNYEAQ (reference sequence). The CDR3 is 14 residues long. CDR3 bases: TGTGCTAGCAGCTCGGGACAGGACCAAGAGACCCAGTACTTC. It specifies CASSSGQDQETQYF.

The rearrangement links TRBV18 to TRBJ1-5, with 8 bases that match TRBD1. The CDR3 runs 19 residues. J was trimmed by 3 bases and V by 3 bases; bases with no gene match: 16. Germline CDR1 KGHSH, CDR2 LQKENI. CDR3 DNA: TGTGCCAGCTCACCCAACTCCCCCACCGGGACAGGCTCCAATCAGCCCCAGCATTTT. Its protein product is CASSPNSPTGTGSNQPQHF.

This clone was counted a few times. V and J are TRBV18 and TRBJ2-7; possibly TRBD1 for D (5 bases). The CDR3 extends over 16 amino acids. Trimming took off 2 bases at V and 5 bases at J, with 19 bases between the two ends. Germline V lookup: CDR1 KGHSH, CDR2 LQKENI. CDR3 in DNA: TGTGCCAGCTCACCATCATGGTCCACAGGATCCCACGAGCAGTACTTC. Its protein product is CASSPSWSTGSHEQYF.

The chain couples TRBV6-5 to TRBJ1-1, with 7 nucleotides matching TRBD1. Germline-derived CDR1 and CDR2 are MNHEY and SVGAGI. The V and J ends lost 6 bases and 2 bases, in that order; junction bases with no gene match: 9. The CDR3 spans 15 residues. The CDR3 DNA is TGTGCCAGCAGCGGACTGGACAGGTTAAACACTGAAGCTTTCTTT. Encoded protein: CASSGLDRLNTEAFF.

This clone occurred a few times. The V call is TRBV29-1, the J call TRBJ2-7, with 8 bases aligning to TRBD1. CDR3 length: 13 residues. In germline, CDR1 is SQVTM, CDR2 ANQGSEA. The V and J ends lost 5 bases and 5 bases, in that order; junction bases with no gene match: 8. CDR3 DNA: TGCAGCGTTAGGGGACAGGAGGTCCACGAGCAGTACTTC. The encoded protein is CSVRGQEVHEQYF.

V and J are TRBV2 and TRBJ2-7, with 9 positions matching TRBD1. J was trimmed by 5 bases and V by 7 bases; bases with no gene match: 6. This CDR3 spans 13 amino acids. The germline V gene has CDR1 SNHLY and CDR2 FYNNEI. In DNA form, the CDR3 reads TGTGCCAGCATCCCGGACAGGGGCCACGAGCAGTACTTC. It translates to CASIPDRGHEQYF. Complete variable domain (other parts from reference TRBV2 and TRBJ2-7): EPEVTQTPSHQVTQMGQEVILRCVPISNHLYFYWYRQILGQKVEFLVSFYNNEISEKSEIFDDQFSVERPDGSNFTLKIRSTKLEDSAMYFCASIPDRGHEQYFGPGTRLTVT.

This clone has only a few counts. V and J are TRBV7-3 and TRBJ2-1, with 10 bases aligning to TRBD2. After removal of 4 bases from V and 8 bases from J, the junction contained 5 bases not matched to a gene. The CDR3 loop spans 14 amino acids. CDR1 and CDR2 (germline): SGHTA, FQGTGA. CDR3 residues: CASSSIAGGYEQFF. CDR3 nucleotides: TGTGCCAGCAGCTCGATAGCGGGAGGATATGAGCAGTTCTTC.

A few counts support this clone. The chain has TRBV30 and TRBJ1-1, with D possibly matching TRBD1 (6 bases). Trimming removed 2 bases at V and 1 base at J, with 8 bases between. The CDR3 sequence is 13 residues long. The germline CDR1 and CDR2 sequences are GTSNPN and SVGIG (reference sequence). CDR3 in amino acids: CAWSSDRNTEAFF. The CDR3 DNA is TGTGCCTGGAGTTCGGACAGGAACACTGAAGCTTTCTTT. The full variable domain, its missing parts supplied by reference TRBV30 and TRBJ1-1, is SQTIHQWPATLVQPVGSPLSLECTVEGTSNPNLYWYRQAAGRGLQLLFYSVGIGQISSEVPQNLSASRPQDRQFILSSKKLLLSDSGFYLCAWSSDRNTEAFFGQGTRLTVV.

The chain combines TRBV7-3 with TRBJ2-5; TRBD2 matches at 11 bases. Trimming removed 5 bases from V and 4 bases from J; junction bases left unmatched: 6. Germline V gene sequence: CDR1 SGHTA, CDR2 FQGTGA. This CDR3 has 15 residues. The CDR3 protein is CASSTGGLAGETQYF. The CDR3 region has the DNA TGTGCCAGCAGCACCGGAGGACTAGCGGGAGAGACCCAGTACTTC.

The V gene is TRBV5-1, the J gene TRBJ2-1; D not resolved. Per germline, CDR1 SGHRS and CDR2 YFSETQ. V shed 2 bases and J shed 0 bases, with 9 bases lying between them. The CDR3 runs to 15 residues. The CDR3 DNA follows: TGCGCCAGCAGCTTTTCTTACAGCTCCTACAATGAGCAGTTCTTC. Encoded protein: CASSFSYSSYNEQFF.